This T cell receptor beta chain originates from a study of OX40 agonist ivuxolimab in advanced cancers. Study details: It was ivuxolimab, an agonistic anti-OX40 (CD134) antibody, that patients were treated with. Head and neck, renal cell, melanoma or hepatocellular carcinoma were the cancers that dose-escalation patients had.

Profiled with immunoSEQ multiplex PCR; TCRdb holds only in-frame clones, not every one. The sample gives 63,000 or so clones, 80% to 90% of which show up once; about 2.1% is in the top ten. Points on this clone: Its antigen is not identified. The same CDR3 also results from other DNA sequences found in this sample.

The study, taken as a whole, reports: Researchers report that CD8+ T cells had, on average, more expanded clones than CD4+.

Looked up from germline, CDR1 is SGHTA and CDR2 is FQGNSA. With 4 bases clipped from V and 3 bases from J, the junction kept 1 base outside the gene matches. The CDR3 is 14 residues long. This receptor was obtained from an adult with an advanced solid tumor such as melanoma, head and neck, liver or kidney cancer. This chain joins TRBV7-2 and TRBJ2-3; 10 positions match TRBD2. The sample in question was CD4+ or CD8+ T cells sorted from blood, obtained in a trial of the OX40 agonist ivuxolimab. CDR3 DNA: TGTGCCAGCAGCTCGGGACTAGCGACAGATACGCAGTATTTT. Its protein is CASSSGLATDTQYF.